The 16 T cell receptor beta chains below come from one sample, sequenced in a study of metastatic and nonmetastatic thyroid tumors (dated by TCRdb to 2018 to 2021). Libraries were prepared through PCR. The sequencer was an Illumina HiSeq 4000. TCRdb reprocessing: public reads trimmed at Q25 with fastp, clones called with MiXCR, in-frame beta chains kept. The sample table contains about 27,000 clones; only one count was recorded for approximately 13% of them. The ten top clones hold under 20% of the sample. Before undergoing thyroid surgery, none of the patients had been given any kind of treatment. Specimen: blood. Receptors were obtained from a female donor with papillary thyroid cancer or a benign thyroid nodule (not recorded which). Some clones in this sample may be carry-over from other donors' samples.

V and J are TRBV28 and TRBJ2-2; the match to TRBD1 covers 10 bases. The CDR3 loop spans 16 amino acids. Trimming took 2 bases from V and 5 from J; bases not matched to a gene: 5. CDR1 MDHEN and CDR2 SYDVKM come from the germline V gene. In nucleotides, the CDR3 is TGTGCCAGCAGTTTACGGGGACAGGGGAGGACCGGGGAGCTGTTTTTT. Protein product: CASSLRGQGRTGELFF.

This clone was seen ten or more times. This chain joins TRBV7-2 and TRBJ2-1; 9 bases line up with TRBD2. V shed 5 bases, J shed 2 bases, and the junction held 4 bases outside the gene matches. CDR3 length equals 15 residues. The germline gives CDR1 SGHTA, CDR2 FQGNSA. The CDR3 spells CASSLSGGTYNEQFF. CDR3 DNA: TGTGCCAGCAGCCTCAGCGGGGGGACCTACAATGAGCAGTTCTTC.

This clone rates as large. V usage is TRBV20-1 and J usage is TRBJ1-1, with 7 bases identical to TRBD1. With V trimmed by 0 bases and J by 6 bases, 7 bases remained unmatched. The CDR3 has 14 residues. Germline V gives CDR1 DFQATT, CDR2 SNEGSKA (reference sequence). CDR3 nucleotides: TGCAGTGCTAGAGAGACGACAGGGTGGGCTGAAGCTTTCTTT. This encodes CSARETTGWAEAFF.

This clone has more than one count but fewer than ten. DNA of the CDR3: TGTGCCAGCAGTGCGAGGCCCCGGGGACAGCGGAACACTGAAGCTTTCTTT. Its translation is CASSARPRGQRNTEAFF. The chain has TRBV6-1 and TRBJ1-1, with TRBD1 matching over 7 bases. The CDR3 totals 17 residues. Germline V gene lookup returns CDR1 MNHNS and CDR2 SASEGT. The junction had 12 bases not matched to a gene; V was cut back by 4 bases and J by 1 base.

This clone came up many times. The V gene is TRBV4-1, the J gene TRBJ1-6; D perhaps matches TRBD1 (5 bases). Trimming stripped 0 bases from V and 4 bases from J, with 10 bases between. CDR1 is MGHRA, CDR2 YSYEKL, per germline. The CDR3 contains 16 residues. CDR3 nucleotides: TGCGCCAGCAGCCAAGAAGTGGCAGGGTATAATTCACCCCTCCACTTT. Encoded protein: CASSQEVAGYNSPLHF.

The sample holds many counts of this clone. V and J are TRBV19 and TRBJ2-7, with D perhaps matching TRBD2 (5 bases). Germline V gives CDR1 LNHDA, CDR2 SQIVND (reference sequence). V lost 3 bases, J lost 2 bases, and 11 bases lay in between. The CDR3 runs to 14 residues. The CDR3 DNA reads TGTGCCAGTAGTATCGCGAGCGGCCCCTACGAGCAGTACTTC. Its translation is CASSIASGPYEQYF.

This clone was detected ten times or more. The chain is built from TRBV2 and TRBJ2-7; D might be TRBD2 (5 bases). The V gene lost 4 bases and the J gene lost 3 bases, with 10 bases spanning the gap. This CDR3 contains 13 residues. Germline loops: CDR1 SNHLY, CDR2 FYNNEI. The CDR3 DNA reads TGTGCCAGCAGTGGGACTGTAATCTACGAGCAGTACTTC. Translated: CASSGTVIYEQYF. Variable domain in full (rest from reference TRBV2 and TRBJ2-7): EPEVTQTPSHQVTQMGQEVILRCVPISNHLYFYWYRQILGQKVEFLVSFYNNEISEKSEIFDDQFSVERPDGSNFTLKIRSTKLEDSAMYFCASSGTVIYEQYFGPGTRLTVT.

In this sample, this clone turned up many times. J is TRBJ1-3 and V is TRBV20-1; D remains ambiguous. The CDR3 is 15 amino acids. V gave up 1 base and J gave up 4 bases, with 14 bases separating them. The germline V gene encodes CDR1 DFQATT and CDR2 SNEGSKA (reference sequence). CDR3 coding DNA: TGCAGTGCTAGAGGATTCCTATCTCCCGGAAACACCATATATTTT. Encoded protein: CSARGFLSPGNTIYF.

The chain joins TRBV11-2 to TRBJ2-6; tentatively, D is TRBD1 or TRBD2 (6 bases each). This CDR3 spans 15 amino acids. From germline, CDR1 is SGHAT and CDR2 FQNNGV. The V and J ends lost 7 bases and 0 bases respectively, with 10 bases between them. The CDR3 protein is CASKEGGSGANVLTF. The CDR3 DNA follows: TGTGCCAGCAAAGAGGGGGGCTCTGGGGCCAACGTCCTGACTTTC.

Ten or more counts support this clone. This chain connects TRBV30 to TRBJ2-5; weak D call: TRBD1 (6 bases). CDR1 GTSNPN and CDR2 SVGIG come from the germline V gene (reference sequence). This CDR3 is built from 15 residues. V lost 3 bases to trimming and J lost 3 bases, with 17 bases between them. CDR3: CAWRDENRAEETQYF. Written as DNA, the CDR3 is TGTGCCTGGAGGGATGAAAACAGGGCCGAAGAGACCCAGTACTTC. The whole variable domain, filled in from reference TRBV30 and TRBJ2-5, reads SQTIHQWPATLVQPVGSPLSLECTVEGTSNPNLYWYRQAAGRGLQLLFYSVGIGQISSEVPQNLSASRPQDRQFILSSKKLLLSDSGFYLCAWRDENRAEETQYFGPGTRLLVL.

This clone was seen at least ten times. V gene TRBV12-3 or TRBV12-4 combines with J gene TRBJ2-3; the match to TRBD2 covers 11 bases. The CDR3 has 17 amino acids. J was trimmed by 4 bases and V by 4 bases; bases with no gene match: 10. CDR3 sequence: CASSSTLGLAAPDTQYF. CDR3 bases: TGTGCCAGCAGTTCAACCTTGGGACTAGCGGCTCCAGATACGCAGTATTTT.

This clone was seen repeatedly, ten times or more. This rearrangement joins TRBV5-1 to TRBJ1-2; 8 bases are a match to TRBD1. Germline V lookup: CDR1 SGHRS, CDR2 YFSETQ. V shed 2 bases, J shed 7 bases, and the junction held 4 bases outside the gene matches. This CDR3 contains 13 residues. CDR3 DNA sequence: TGCGCCAGCAGCTTCGGACAGGGTTCTGGCTACACCTTC. Translated, it gives CASSFGQGSGYTF.

This clone was seen ten or more times. Just one base apart from a much larger clone, this may be a read error. The chain links TRBV5-1 to TRBJ2-5, with 8 bases identical to TRBD1. The CDR3 length is 14 residues. From germline, CDR1 is SGHRS and CDR2 YFSETQ. The CDR3 sequence: CVSSLRTGLETQYF. CDR3 sequence (DNA): TGCGTCAGCAGCTTACGGACAGGGTTAGAGACCCAGTACTTC.

The J gene is TRBJ2-4, the V gene TRBV28, with unresolved D. This CDR3 region has 15 residues. Germline V gene data show CDR1 as MDHEN and CDR2 as SYDVKM. Trimming took off 1 base at V and 4 bases at J, with 11 bases between the two ends. The CDR3 is CASSLSGVQKNIQYF. The CDR3, as DNA: TGTGCCAGCAGTTTATCTGGGGTCCAAAAAAACATTCAGTACTTC.

This sequence joins TRBV5-1 and TRBJ1-2; no firm D call. The CDR3 sequence is 14 residues long. Trimming stripped 5 bases from V and 1 base from J, with 12 bases between. The germline V gene has CDR1 SGHRS and CDR2 YFSETQ. This chain's CDR3 is CASSPTWGNYGYTF. CDR3 nucleotide sequence: TGCGCCAGCAGTCCCACATGGGGTAACTATGGCTACACCTTC.

This clone occurred many times. The V gene is TRBV2, the J gene TRBJ1-2, with 9 bases lining up with TRBD1. Germline V gives CDR1 SNHLY, CDR2 FYNNEI. This CDR3 spans 13 amino acids. J was trimmed by 8 bases and V by 5 bases; bases with no gene match: 6. CDR3 nucleotide sequence: TGTGCCAGCAGTCGACAGGGGGATTTAGGCTACACCTTC. It translates to CASSRQGDLGYTF.